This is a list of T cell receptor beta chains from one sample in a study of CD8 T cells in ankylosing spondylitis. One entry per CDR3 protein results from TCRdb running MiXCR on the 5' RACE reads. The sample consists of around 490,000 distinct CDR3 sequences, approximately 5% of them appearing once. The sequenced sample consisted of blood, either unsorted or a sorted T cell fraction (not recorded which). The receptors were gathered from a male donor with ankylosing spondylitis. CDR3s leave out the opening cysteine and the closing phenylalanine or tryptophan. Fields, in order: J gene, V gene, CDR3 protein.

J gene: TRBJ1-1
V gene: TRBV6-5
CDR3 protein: ASSYSWGLNTEAF

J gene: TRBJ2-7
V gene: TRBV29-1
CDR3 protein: SVGGSLTGLQVYEQY

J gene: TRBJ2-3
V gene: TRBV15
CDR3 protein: ATSRDLAGGSDTQY

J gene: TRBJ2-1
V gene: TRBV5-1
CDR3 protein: ASSFGTSASYNEQF

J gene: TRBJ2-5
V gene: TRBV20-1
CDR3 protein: SATGLAEYQETQY

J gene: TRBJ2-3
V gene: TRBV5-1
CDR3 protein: ASSLDRGLNTQY

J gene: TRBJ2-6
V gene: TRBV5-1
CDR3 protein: ASSSQGPGANVPT

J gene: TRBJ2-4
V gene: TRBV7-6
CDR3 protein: ASSPYPGQGMAKTLNIQY

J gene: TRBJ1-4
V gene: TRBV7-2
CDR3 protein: ASRQSGTEKLF

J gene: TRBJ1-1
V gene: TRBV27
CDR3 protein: ASSFRGAEAF

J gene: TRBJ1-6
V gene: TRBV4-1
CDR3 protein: ASSHLPGQGSSPLH

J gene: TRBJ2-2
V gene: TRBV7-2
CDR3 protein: ASSLVSFNTGELF

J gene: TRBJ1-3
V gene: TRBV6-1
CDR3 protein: ASGRRRWGNTIY

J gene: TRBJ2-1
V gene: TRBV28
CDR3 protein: ASSLEDIYYNEQF

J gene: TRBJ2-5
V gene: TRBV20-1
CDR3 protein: SAPGQVYETQY

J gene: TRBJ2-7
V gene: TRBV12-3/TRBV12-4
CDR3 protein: ASRASGRTYEQY